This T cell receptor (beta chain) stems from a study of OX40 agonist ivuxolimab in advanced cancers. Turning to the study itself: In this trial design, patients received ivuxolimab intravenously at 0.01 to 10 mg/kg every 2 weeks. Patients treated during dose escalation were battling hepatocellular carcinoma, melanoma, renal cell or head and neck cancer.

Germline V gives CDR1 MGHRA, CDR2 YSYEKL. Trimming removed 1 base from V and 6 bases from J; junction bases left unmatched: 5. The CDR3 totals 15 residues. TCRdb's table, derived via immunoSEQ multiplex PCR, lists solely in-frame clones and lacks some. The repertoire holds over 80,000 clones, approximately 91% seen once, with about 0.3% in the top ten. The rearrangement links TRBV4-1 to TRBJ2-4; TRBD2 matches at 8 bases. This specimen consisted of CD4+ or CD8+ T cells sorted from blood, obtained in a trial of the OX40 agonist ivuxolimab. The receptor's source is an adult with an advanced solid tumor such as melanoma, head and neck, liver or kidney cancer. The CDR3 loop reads CASSQGAGLGNIQYF. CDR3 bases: TGCGCCAGCAGCCAAGGGGCGGGACTAGGAAACATTCAGTACTTC.